This T cell receptor (beta chain) appears in the sequencing data of a study of blood T cell repertoires in COVID-19. Study at large: Whether acute or convalescent, the COVID-19 samples came from the United States, Italy and Spain.

In the original analysis: Counts of nucleated cells, estimated from reference gene primer amplification, were obtained. The data were produced by immunoSEQ multiplex PCR, yet TCRdb's version contains in-frame clones alone and is incomplete. Clonal size and the V and J genes are those of that table, whereas D and trimming came from the DNA. The sample lists 110,000 to 150,000 clones, more than 60% occurring once. The CDR3 loop spans 12 amino acids. Germline loops: CDR1 SGHDT, CDR2 YYEEEE. Trimming left V 5 bases short and J 4 bases short, with 10 bases between. The chain carries TRBV5-6 and TRBJ2-7; possible D gene TRBD1, 6 bases. Specimen: peripheral blood. The sequence came from a woman aged 55-75 years with acute or convalescent COVID-19. The CDR3 nucleotides are TGTGCCAGCAGTCGAACAGGGTACGAGCAGTACTTC. It specifies CASSRTGYEQYF.